This T cell receptor beta chain was identified during a study of T-cell memory formation after mild COVID-19. This clonotype has just a few counts. Its antigen remains unknown. V lost 1 base, J lost 4 bases, and 6 bases lay in between. Germline V lookup: CDR1 SGHAT, CDR2 FQNNGV. The CDR3 runs to 13 residues. TCRdb used MiXCR to reprocess the 5' RACE reads, holding one entry per CDR3 protein. The table lists about 240,000 distinct CDR3 sequences, over 8.5% of them singletons. Points from the study as a whole: Clones shrinking from day 15 to 85 showed even CD4/CD8 mixes; later expanders tilted CD4+.

The TCR sequence derives from a young man who had mild COVID-19 (a few samples of this study predate the infection). Cell type and time point are not known. The V gene is TRBV11-2, the J gene TRBJ2-3; unclear D gene. Sequencing input: PBMCs or a T cell subset sorted from them (not recorded which). This CDR3 is CASSLAFADTQYF. For the CDR3, the DNA is TGTGCCAGCAGCTTAGCCTTCGCAGATACGCAGTATTTT.